One and the same sample provided the 25 T cell receptor beta chains below, sequenced in a study of post-analysis software for immune sequencing data. No antigen has been assigned to these receptors. General study findings and limits: Comparison of patients with controls showed about 5 TRBV segments more frequent in patients, TRBV5-6, TRBV5-1 and TRBV20-1 among them.

Each TCR beta cDNA library carried unique molecular identifiers. One entry per CDR3 protein results from TCRdb running MiXCR on the PCR reads. The profile shows about 260,000 distinct CDR3 sequences, 35% to 45% of them singletons. Sequenced: blood. These receptors were obtained from a girl aged 10-17 years with multiple sclerosis.

The chain is built from TRBV29-1 and TRBJ1-3, with D hard to call. The germline CDR1 and CDR2 sequences are SQVTM and ANQGSEA. The CDR3 is 11 residues long. This CDR3 is CSAAAGNTIYF. CDR3 nucleotides: TGCAGTGCGGCTGCTGGAAACACCATATATTTT.

This clonotype was counted a single time. With a much larger clone just one base away, this may be a read error. The genes are TRBV3-1 and TRBJ1-5; D not resolved. CDR3 size: 15 residues. Germline CDR1 LGHDT, CDR2 YNNKEL (reference sequence). DNA for the CDR3: TGTGCCGGCAGCCTACGCCCCGTGGGCAATCAGCCCCAGCATTTT. As protein: CAGSLRPVGNQPQHF. The full variable domain, rest sourced from reference TRBV3-1 and TRBJ1-5, is DTAVSQTPKYLVTQMGNDKSIKCEQNLGHDTMYWYKQDSKKFLKIMFSYNNKELIINETVPNRFSPKSPDKAHLNLHINSLELGDSAVYFCAGSLRPVGNQPQHFGDGTRLSIL.

This clonotype was seen ten or more times. The J gene is TRBJ1-2, the V gene TRBV24-1; a weak D match, TRBD1 (6 bases). This CDR3 is 13 amino acids long. Trimming took off 3 bases at V and 6 bases at J, with 10 bases between the two ends. Germline CDR1 is KGHDR and CDR2 is SFDVKD. CDR3 residues: CATSDQRQDGYTF. The DNA for the CDR3 is TGTGCCACCAGTGATCAGAGACAGGATGGCTACACCTTC.

This clonotype was seen at least ten times. This could be a read error, since a much larger clone is one nucleotide away. The chain joins TRBV29-1 to TRBJ2-6; D is possibly TRBD1 (5 bases). CDR3 length: 15 amino acids. The germline gives CDR1 SQVTM, CDR2 ANQGSEA. For the CDR3, the DNA is TGCAGCGTGGCGGTGTTGGGCTCTGGGGCCAACGTCCGGACTTTC. It codes for CSVAVLGSGANVRTF.

This clonotype came up many times. The chain couples TRBV7-9 to TRBJ2-1; no reliable D call. V was pared by 1 base and J by 0 bases, with 16 bases between. The germline V gene has CDR1 SEHNR and CDR2 FQNEAQ (reference sequence). The CDR3 runs to 18 residues. In nucleotides, the CDR3 is TGTGCCAGCAGCTTAGTGGCAGCTGCAGGCGGCTCCTACAATGAGCAGTTCTTC. This codes for CASSLVAAAGGSYNEQFF.

On this clonotype: Since a much larger clone is just one base distant, this may be a read error. J is TRBJ2-5 and V is TRBV7-9; D is tentatively TRBD1 or TRBD2 (6 bases each). The J call could be wrong; TRBJ2-7 is a better fit for the DNA end. The CDR3 extends over 13 amino acids. Looked up from germline, CDR1 is SEHNR and CDR2 is FQNEAQ (reference sequence). The CDR3 spells CASSLSGGREQYF. In DNA form, the CDR3 reads TGTGCCAGCAGCTTAAGTGGGGGGCGCGAGCAGTACTTC.

The chain combines TRBV12-3 or TRBV12-4 with TRBJ1-1; 8 positions agree with TRBD1. The CDR3 has 19 amino acids. J was trimmed by 3 bases and V by 6 bases; bases with no gene match: 21. The DNA of the CDR3 is TGTGCCAGCAGCTACGGGCGGGGGTTCAGGGGGCGGTCGGACACTGAAGCTTTCTTT. Translated, it gives CASSYGRGFRGRSDTEAFF.

The CDR3 here is CASSQRSHEQFF. The DNA of the CDR3 is TGTGCCAGCAGCCAGCGTTCCCATGAGCAGTTCTTC. The chain couples TRBV3-1 to TRBJ2-1, with D unclear. The ends were cut back, 3 bases at V and 8 bases at J, with 8 bases in the middle. In germline, CDR1 is LGHDT, CDR2 YNNKEL (reference sequence). This CDR3 has 12 residues.

The V gene is TRBV7-9, the J gene TRBJ1-6; 8 bases line up with TRBD1. Looked up from germline, CDR1 is SEHNR and CDR2 is FQNEAQ (reference sequence). This CDR3 contains 15 residues. With V trimmed by 7 bases and J by 7 bases, 9 bases remained unmatched. As DNA, the CDR3 is TGTGCCAGCACGCCATCCGGGACAGGCAATTCACCCCTCCACTTT. Amino acid sequence: CASTPSGTGNSPLHF.

The gene calls are TRBV4-3 and TRBJ2-3, with D possibly TRBD2 on 6 matching bases. CDR1 LGHNA and CDR2 YSLEER come from the germline V gene. The CDR3 length is 12 residues. Trimming pared 2 bases from V and 8 bases from J, leaving 8 bases between. CDR3 sequence (DNA): TGCGCCAGCAGCCAAAGGCGGGGTACGCAGTATTTT. This translates into CASSQRRGTQYF.

The genes are TRBV7-8 and TRBJ2-1, with 10 bases aligning to TRBD1. This CDR3 comprises 15 residues. Germline V lookup: CDR1 SGHVS, CDR2 FQNEAQ. V shed 5 bases and J 9 bases; nucleotides not matched to a gene: 10. The CDR3 sequence: CASSATGGFGSEQFF. CDR3 nucleotide sequence: TGTGCCAGCAGCGCGACAGGGGGCTTCGGCAGTGAGCAGTTCTTC.

This clonotype was seen a few times. The rearrangement links TRBV5-1 to TRBJ1-5; D may be TRBD1 (6 bases). Trimming cost V 0 bases and J 3 bases, with 10 bases left between them. Per the germline V gene, CDR1 is SGHRS and CDR2 is YFSETQ. CDR3 length equals 15 residues. Written as DNA, the CDR3 is TGCGCCAGCAGCTTGGACGGGGGGCACAATCAGCCCCAGCATTTT. It translates to CASSLDGGHNQPQHF.

This clonotype occurred many times. The chain couples TRBV12-3 or TRBV12-4 to TRBJ2-1; 13 bases line up with TRBD2. The CDR3 totals 19 residues. Germline trimming cut 7 bases from V and 3 bases from J; bases unmatched to any gene: 15. CDR3 bases: TGTGCCAGCACCCCCCCAAGGACTAGCGGGAGTTGGGGCTACAATGAGCAGTTCTTC. This sequence encodes CASTPPRTSGSWGYNEQFF.

The chain joins TRBV6-2 or TRBV6-3 to TRBJ1-6, with TRBD1 matching 10 bases. This CDR3 is 15 amino acids long. Germline values: CDR1 MNHEY, CDR2 SVGEGT. J gave up 9 bases and V 5 bases, and 7 bases lay outside the gene matches. Here the CDR3 reads CASSIRTGGPSPLHF. DNA for the CDR3: TGTGCCAGCAGTATCAGGACAGGGGGTCCTTCACCCCTCCACTTT.

This clonotype was seen ten or more times. The CDR3 DNA sequence: TGTGCTAGTGGCCCGGACAGGGGGCGTAATAATGAGCAGTTCTTC. Residues: CASGPDRGRNNEQFF. The chain recombines TRBV12-5 with TRBJ2-1; 11 bases line up with TRBD1. CDR1 LGHNT and CDR2 FRNRAP come from the germline V gene. CDR3 length equals 15 residues. V was pared by 6 bases and J by 7 bases, with 8 bases of the junction left unmatched. The full variable domain, in which reference TRBV12-5 and TRBJ2-1 provide the parts outside the CDR3, is DARVTQTPRHKVTEMGQEVTMRCQPILGHNTVFWYRQTMMQGLELLAYFRNRAPLDDSGMPKDRFSAEMPDATLATLKIQPSEPRDSAVYFCASGPDRGRNNEQFFGPGTRLTVL.

At least ten counts were recorded for this clonotype. The rearrangement uses TRBV11-2 and TRBJ2-1; D is undetermined. V lost 5 bases to trimming and J lost 9 bases, with 14 bases between them. This CDR3 comprises 13 residues. Per germline, CDR1 SGHAT and CDR2 FQNNGV. The chain's CDR3 is CASSLVGRGEQFF. Here the CDR3 DNA reads TGTGCCAGCAGCCTGGTGGGCAGAGGTGAGCAGTTCTTC.

This clonotype has a count of ten or more. The gene calls are TRBV25-1 and TRBJ1-2; 9 bases agree with TRBD1. The CDR3 is 13 residues long. CDR1 is MGHDK, CDR2 SYGVNS, per germline. The V segment lost 2 bases and the J segment 8 bases; nucleotides outside the gene matches: 3. This CDR3 reads CASSEGTGIGYTF. CDR3 in DNA: TGTGCCAGCAGTGAAGGGACAGGGATAGGCTACACCTTC.

This clonotype was recorded a few times. V usage is TRBV12-3 or TRBV12-4 and J usage is TRBJ2-1; 9 bases map to TRBD1. This CDR3 spans 15 amino acids. V gave up 3 bases and J gave up 4 bases; unmatched junction bases: 4. Here the CDR3 DNA reads TGTGCCAGCAGTTTGGGGACAGGGCGTTACAATGAGCAGTTCTTC. Protein: CASSLGTGRYNEQFF.

Concerning this clonotype: No conserved phenylalanine or tryptophan is present at the end of the CDR3, so a read error is the likely explanation. The V call is TRBV7-2, the J call TRBJ2-1; D is ambiguous. The CDR3 sequence is 12 residues long. The V and J ends lost 2 bases and 10 bases respectively, with 9 bases between them. The V gene's germline CDR1 is SGHTA and CDR2 FQGNSA. The CDR3 DNA reads TGTGCCAGCAGCTTAATGGCCCGGGAGCAGTTCTTA. The encoded protein is CASSLMAREQFL.

V and J are TRBV27 and TRBJ2-3; 9 bases fit TRBD1. The CDR3 extends over 14 amino acids. The germline V gene encodes CDR1 MNHEY and CDR2 SMNVEV (reference sequence). V was pared by 4 bases and J by 9 bases, with 8 bases of the junction left unmatched. The CDR3 nucleotides are TGTGCCAGCAGTTGGGACAGGGCCCGGAACACGCAGTATTTT. Residues: CASSWDRARNTQYF.

This clonotype showed up just a few times. The chain couples TRBV9 to TRBJ1-1; TRBD1 matches at 8 bases. Per the germline V gene, CDR1 is SGDLS and CDR2 is YYNGEE. The ends lost 3 bases at V and 0 bases at J; junction bases unmatched: 7. This CDR3 is 16 amino acids long. The CDR3 loop reads CASSALGTGMNTEAFF. In DNA, the CDR3 is TGTGCCAGCAGCGCTCTAGGGACAGGAATGAACACTGAAGCTTTCTTT. The full variable domain, completed using reference TRBV9 and TRBJ1-1, is DSGVTQTPKHLITATGQRVTLRCSPRSGDLSVYWYQQSLDQGLQFLIQYYNGEERAKGNILERFSAQQFPDLHSELNLSSLELGDSALYFCASSALGTGMNTEAFFGQGTRLTVV.

This clonotype was detected a few times. This sequence joins TRBV11-2 and TRBJ1-4, with D possibly TRBD1 on 5 matching bases. The germline gives CDR1 SGHAT, CDR2 FQNNGV. Trimming pared 4 bases from V and 4 bases from J, leaving 16 bases between. The CDR3 totals 16 residues. The CDR3 loop reads CASSSQYRGGNEKLFF. In DNA form, the CDR3 reads TGTGCCAGCAGCTCCCAGTATCGCGGGGGTAATGAAAAACTGTTTTTT.

This clonotype showed up many times. The chain recombines TRBV20-1 with TRBJ2-1, with D uncertain. Trimming removed 5 bases from V and 9 bases from J, with 17 bases in between. Germline CDR1 and CDR2: DFQATT and SNEGSKA (reference sequence). The CDR3 loop spans 13 amino acids. The CDR3 DNA sequence: TGCAGTGCTCCGTACGGAGTAGGACGTGAGCAGTTCTTC. It yields the protein CSAPYGVGREQFF.

The gene calls are TRBV6-2 or TRBV6-3 and TRBJ2-4; no reliable D call. TRBJ2-7 matches the DNA end more closely, so the J call is doubtful. The CDR3 runs 12 residues. Germline V lookup: CDR1 MNHEY, CDR2 SVGEGT. The CDR3 spells CASRRRTYEQYF. The CDR3 DNA follows: TGTGCCAGCAGGAGGCGGACCTACGAGCAGTACTTC.

A note on this clonotype: Given a much more abundant clone one base away, this may be a read error. J is TRBJ2-1 and V is TRBV5-1, with 9 bases matching TRBD1. CDR3 length: 14 amino acids. CDR1 and CDR2 (germline): SGHRS, YFSETQ. After removal of 3 bases from V and 7 bases from J, the junction contained 5 bases not matched to a gene. CDR3 in amino acids: CASSWGQGRNEQFF. Here the CDR3 DNA reads TGCGCCAGCAGCTGGGGACAGGGCCGGAATGAGCAGTTCTTC.